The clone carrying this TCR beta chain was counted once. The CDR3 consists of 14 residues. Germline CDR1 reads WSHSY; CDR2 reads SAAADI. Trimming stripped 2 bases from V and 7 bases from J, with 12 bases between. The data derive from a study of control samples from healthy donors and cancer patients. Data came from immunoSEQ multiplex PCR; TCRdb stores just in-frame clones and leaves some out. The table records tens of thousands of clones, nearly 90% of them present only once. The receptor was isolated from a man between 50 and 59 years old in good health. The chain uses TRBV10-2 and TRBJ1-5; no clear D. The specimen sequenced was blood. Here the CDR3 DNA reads TGCGCCAGCAGTGAGACCGGGGATGAACAGCCCCAGCATTTT. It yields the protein CASSETGDEQPQHF.